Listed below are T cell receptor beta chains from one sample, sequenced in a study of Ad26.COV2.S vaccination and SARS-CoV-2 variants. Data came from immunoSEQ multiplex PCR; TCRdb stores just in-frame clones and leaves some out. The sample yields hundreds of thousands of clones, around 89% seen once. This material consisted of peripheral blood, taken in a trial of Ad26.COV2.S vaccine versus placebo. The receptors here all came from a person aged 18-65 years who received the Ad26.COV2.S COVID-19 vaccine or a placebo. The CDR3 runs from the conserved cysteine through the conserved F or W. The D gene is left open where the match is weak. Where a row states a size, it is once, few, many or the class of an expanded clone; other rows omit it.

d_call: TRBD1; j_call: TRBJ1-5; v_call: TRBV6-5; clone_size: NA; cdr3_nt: TGTGCCAGCAGCGGGGACAGGGTTAATCAGCCCCAGCATTTT; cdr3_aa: CASSGDRVNQPQHF
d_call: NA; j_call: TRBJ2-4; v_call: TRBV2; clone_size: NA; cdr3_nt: TGTGCCAGCAGTGAACTAGCCAAAAACATTCAGTACTTC; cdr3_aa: CASSELAKNIQYF
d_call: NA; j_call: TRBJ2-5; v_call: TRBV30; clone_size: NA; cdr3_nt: TGTGCCTGGAGTGTGGGATACGGAGAGACCCAGTACTTC; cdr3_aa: CAWSVGYGETQYF
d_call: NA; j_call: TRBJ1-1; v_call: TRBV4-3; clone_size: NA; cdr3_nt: TGCGCCAGCAGCCAAGATGACAGACTAAACACTGAAGCTTTCTTT; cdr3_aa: CASSQDDRLNTEAFF
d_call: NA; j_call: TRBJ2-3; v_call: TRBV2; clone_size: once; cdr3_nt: TGTGCCAGCACCTACACAGATACGCAGTATTTT; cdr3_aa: CASTYTDTQYF
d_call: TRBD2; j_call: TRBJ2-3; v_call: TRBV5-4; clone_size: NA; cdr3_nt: TGTGCCAGCAGCCCGTCGGCTAGCGGATTTACAGATACGCAGTATTTT; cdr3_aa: CASSPSASGFTDTQYF
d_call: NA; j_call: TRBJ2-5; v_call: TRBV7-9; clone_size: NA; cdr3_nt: TGTGCCAGCAGCTTAAGGCATATGGAGACCCAGTACTTC; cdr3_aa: CASSLRHMETQYF
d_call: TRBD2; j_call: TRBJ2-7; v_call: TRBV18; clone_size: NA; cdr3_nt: TGTGCCAGCTCACCGACTAGCGGGAGGTCGTACGAGCAGTACTTC; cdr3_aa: CASSPTSGRSYEQYF
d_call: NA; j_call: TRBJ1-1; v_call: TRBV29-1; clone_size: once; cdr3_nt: TGCAGCGCTTTCTCACCCCGGGTCACTGAAGCTTTCTTT; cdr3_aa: CSAFSPRVTEAFF
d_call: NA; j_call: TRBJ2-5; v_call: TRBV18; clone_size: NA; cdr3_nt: TGTGCCAGCTCACCTCCGGGAGAAGAGACCCAGTACTTC; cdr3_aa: CASSPPGEETQYF